Listed here is a single TCR beta chain. These data originate in a study of CD8+ T cells in alopecia areata. This CDR3 is built from 16 residues. V lost 4 bases, J lost 7 bases, and 20 bases lay in between. Looked up from germline, CDR1 is SGHDN and CDR2 is FVKESK. Specified treatment: oral pan-JAK inhibitor, 5-10 mg twice daily. cDNA prepared by RNA extraction and subsequent reverse transcription served as the template for sequencing. Using immunoSEQ multiplex PCR, the repertoire was profiled, and TCRdb retains in-frame clones only, with some absent. The sample gives 120,000 or so clones, approximately 60% of which show up once; around 5.7% is in the top ten.

Sequencing was performed on CD4+ T cells sorted from blood, taken at week 4, from a patient treated with tofacitinib. This chain links TRBV14 with TRBJ2-4; a weak D match, TRBD2 (5 bases). The TCR originated in a human donor with alopecia areata. The CDR3 DNA follows: TGTGCCAGCAGCCCCTCGGCCAGACCGCGCGGGAACATTCAGTACTTC. Amino acid sequence: CASSPSARPRGNIQYF.